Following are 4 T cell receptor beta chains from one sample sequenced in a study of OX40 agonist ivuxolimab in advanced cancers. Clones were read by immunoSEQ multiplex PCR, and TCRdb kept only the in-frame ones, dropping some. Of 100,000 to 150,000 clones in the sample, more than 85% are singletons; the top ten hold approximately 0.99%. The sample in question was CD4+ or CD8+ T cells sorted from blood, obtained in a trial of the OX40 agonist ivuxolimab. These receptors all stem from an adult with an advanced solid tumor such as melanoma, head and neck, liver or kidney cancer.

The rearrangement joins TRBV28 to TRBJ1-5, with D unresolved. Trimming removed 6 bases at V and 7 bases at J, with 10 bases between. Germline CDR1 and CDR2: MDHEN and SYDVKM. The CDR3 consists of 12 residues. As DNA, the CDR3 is TGTGCCAGCAGACGGGGATTCCAGCCCCAGCATTTT. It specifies CASRRGFQPQHF.

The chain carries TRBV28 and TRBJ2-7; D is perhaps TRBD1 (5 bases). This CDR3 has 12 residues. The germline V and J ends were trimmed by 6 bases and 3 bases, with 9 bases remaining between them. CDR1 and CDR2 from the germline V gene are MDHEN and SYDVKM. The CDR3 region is CASSQGDYEQYF. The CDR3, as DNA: TGTGCCAGCAGCCAAGGGGACTACGAGCAGTACTTC.

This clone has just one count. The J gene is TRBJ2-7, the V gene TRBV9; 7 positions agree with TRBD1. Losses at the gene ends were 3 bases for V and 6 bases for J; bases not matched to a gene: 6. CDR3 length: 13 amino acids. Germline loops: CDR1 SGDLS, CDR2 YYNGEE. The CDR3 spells CASSARGQSEQYF. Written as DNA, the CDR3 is TGTGCCAGCAGCGCGAGGGGGCAGTCCGAGCAGTACTTC.

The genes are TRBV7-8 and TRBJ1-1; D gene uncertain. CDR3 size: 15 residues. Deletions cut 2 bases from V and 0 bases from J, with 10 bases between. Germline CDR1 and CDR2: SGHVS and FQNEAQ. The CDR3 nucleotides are TGTGCCAGCAGCTTACAAGGAGGTATGAACACTGAAGCTTTCTTT. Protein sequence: CASSLQGGMNTEAFF.